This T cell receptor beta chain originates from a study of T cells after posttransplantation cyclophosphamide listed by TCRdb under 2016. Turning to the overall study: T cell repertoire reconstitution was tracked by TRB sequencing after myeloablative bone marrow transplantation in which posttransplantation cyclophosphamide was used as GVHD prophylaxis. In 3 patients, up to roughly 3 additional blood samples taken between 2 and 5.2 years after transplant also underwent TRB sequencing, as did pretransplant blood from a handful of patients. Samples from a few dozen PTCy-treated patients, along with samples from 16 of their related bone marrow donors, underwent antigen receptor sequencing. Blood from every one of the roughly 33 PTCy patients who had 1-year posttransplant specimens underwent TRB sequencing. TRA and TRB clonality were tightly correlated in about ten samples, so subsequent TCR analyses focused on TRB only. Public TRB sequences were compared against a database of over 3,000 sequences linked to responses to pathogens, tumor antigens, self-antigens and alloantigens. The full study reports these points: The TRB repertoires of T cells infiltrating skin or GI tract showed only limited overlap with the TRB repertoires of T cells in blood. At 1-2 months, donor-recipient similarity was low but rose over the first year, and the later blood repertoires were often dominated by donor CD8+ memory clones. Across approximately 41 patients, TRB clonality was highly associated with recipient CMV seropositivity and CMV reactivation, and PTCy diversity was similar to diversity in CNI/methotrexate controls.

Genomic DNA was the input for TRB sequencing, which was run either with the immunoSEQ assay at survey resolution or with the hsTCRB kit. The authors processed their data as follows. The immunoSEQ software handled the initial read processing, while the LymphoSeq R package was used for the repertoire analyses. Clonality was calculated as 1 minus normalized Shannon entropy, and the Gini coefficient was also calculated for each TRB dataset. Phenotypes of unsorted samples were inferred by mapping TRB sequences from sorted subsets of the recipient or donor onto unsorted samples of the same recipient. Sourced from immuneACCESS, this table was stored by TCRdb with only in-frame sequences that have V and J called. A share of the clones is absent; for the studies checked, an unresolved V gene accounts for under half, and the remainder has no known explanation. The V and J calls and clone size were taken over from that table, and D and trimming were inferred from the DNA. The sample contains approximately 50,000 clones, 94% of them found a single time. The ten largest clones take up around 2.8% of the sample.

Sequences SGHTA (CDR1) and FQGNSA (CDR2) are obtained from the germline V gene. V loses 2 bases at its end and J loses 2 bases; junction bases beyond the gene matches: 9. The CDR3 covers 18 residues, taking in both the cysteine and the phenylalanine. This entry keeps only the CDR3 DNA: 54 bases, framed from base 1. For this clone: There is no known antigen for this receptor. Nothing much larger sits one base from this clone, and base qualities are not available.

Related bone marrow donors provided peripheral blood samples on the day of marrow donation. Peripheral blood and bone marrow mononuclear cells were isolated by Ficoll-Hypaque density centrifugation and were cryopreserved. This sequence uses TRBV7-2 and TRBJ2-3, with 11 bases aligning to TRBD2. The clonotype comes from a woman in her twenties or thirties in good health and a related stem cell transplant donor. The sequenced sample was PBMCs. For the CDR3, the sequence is CASSLWGASGGFTDTQYF. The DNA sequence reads TGTGCCAGCAGCTTATGGGGGGCTAGCGGGGGGTTCACAGATACGCAGTATTTT.